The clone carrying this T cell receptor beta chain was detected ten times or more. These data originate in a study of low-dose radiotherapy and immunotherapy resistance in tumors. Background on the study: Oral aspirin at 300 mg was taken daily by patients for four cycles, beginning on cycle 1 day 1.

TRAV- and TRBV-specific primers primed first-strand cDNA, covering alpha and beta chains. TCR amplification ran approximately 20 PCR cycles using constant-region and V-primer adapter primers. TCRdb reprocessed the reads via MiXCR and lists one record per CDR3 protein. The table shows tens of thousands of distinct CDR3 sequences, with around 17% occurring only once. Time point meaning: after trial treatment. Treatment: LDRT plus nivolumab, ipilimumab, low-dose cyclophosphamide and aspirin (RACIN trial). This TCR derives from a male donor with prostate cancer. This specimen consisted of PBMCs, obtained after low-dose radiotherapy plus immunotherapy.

The CDR3 spells CASRELAGGPRDEQFF. CDR3 coding DNA: TGTGCCAGCAGGGAACTAGCGGGAGGGCCTCGGGATGAGCAGTTCTTC. This chain joins TRBV27 and TRBJ2-1; 13 nucleotides align to TRBD2. The junction had 10 bases not matched to a gene; V was cut back by 6 bases and J by 8 bases. In germline, CDR1 is MNHEY, CDR2 SMNVEV (reference sequence). This CDR3 spans 16 amino acids.